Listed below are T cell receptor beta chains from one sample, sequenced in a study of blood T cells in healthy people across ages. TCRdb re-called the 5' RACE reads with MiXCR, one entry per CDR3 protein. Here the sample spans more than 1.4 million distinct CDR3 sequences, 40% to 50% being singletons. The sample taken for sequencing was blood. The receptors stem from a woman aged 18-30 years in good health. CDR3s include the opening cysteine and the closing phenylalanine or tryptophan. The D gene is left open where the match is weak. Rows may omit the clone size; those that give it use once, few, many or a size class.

CDR3 DNA: TGCGCCAGCAGCCCCCTGACAGGGGTTGAAGAAAAACTGTTTTTT
CDR3 protein: CASSPLTGVEEKLFF
V gene: TRBV5-1
D gene: TRBD1
J gene: TRBJ1-4
clone size: .

CDR3 DNA: TGCAGTGCTACCACTGTAGCGGGGGTGACAGATACGCAGTATTTT
CDR3 protein: CSATTVAGVTDTQYF
V gene: TRBV20-1
D gene: TRBD2
J gene: TRBJ2-3
clone size: .

CDR3 DNA: TGTGCCAGCAGTGAAGCCGGACGAACATTATCACCCCTCCACTTT
CDR3 protein: CASSEAGRTLSPLHF
V gene: TRBV25-1
D gene: .
J gene: TRBJ1-6
clone size: .

CDR3 DNA: TGCAGTGCTCTCCTAGCCAAAAACATTCAGTACTTC
CDR3 protein: CSALLAKNIQYF
V gene: TRBV20-1
D gene: .
J gene: TRBJ2-4
clone size: .

CDR3 DNA: TGTGCCAGCAGCTTAGGGGAGAGTGAGCAGTTCTTC
CDR3 protein: CASSLGESEQFF
V gene: TRBV11-2
D gene: .
J gene: TRBJ2-1
clone size: many

CDR3 DNA: TGTGCCAGCAGCCAAGATCGACGGGTGACTAGCACAGATACGCAGTATTTT
CDR3 protein: CASSQDRRVTSTDTQYF
V gene: TRBV4-2
D gene: .
J gene: TRBJ2-3
clone size: few

CDR3 DNA: TGTGCCAGCAGCCAAGTCCTTTTAGGGGGGGGCCAAGATACGCAGTATTTT
CDR3 protein: CASSQVLLGGGQDTQYF
V gene: TRBV3-1
D gene: .
J gene: TRBJ2-3
clone size: .

CDR3 DNA: TGTGCCTGGAGTGGGGGCGGACTGTCCTATGGCTACACCTTC
CDR3 protein: CAWSGGGLSYGYTF
V gene: TRBV30
D gene: .
J gene: TRBJ1-2
clone size: .

CDR3 DNA: TGCAGTGCCGAGCTACCTACCGGGACGTTAGCCAAAAACATTCAGTACTTC
CDR3 protein: CSAELPTGTLAKNIQYF
V gene: TRBV20-1
D gene: .
J gene: TRBJ2-4
clone size: few

CDR3 DNA: TGTGCCACCCGGTTAACCTACGAGCAGTACTTC
CDR3 protein: CATRLTYEQYF
V gene: TRBV28
D gene: .
J gene: TRBJ2-7
clone size: .

CDR3 DNA: TGCAGTGCTAGAAGGGTGGCTTCCTACGAGCAGTACTTC
CDR3 protein: CSARRVASYEQYF
V gene: TRBV20-1
D gene: .
J gene: TRBJ2-7
clone size: many

CDR3 DNA: TGCGCCAGCAGCTTGGAAGGGCACACCAGCACAGATACGCAGTATTTT
CDR3 protein: CASSLEGHTSTDTQYF
V gene: TRBV5-1
D gene: .
J gene: TRBJ2-3
clone size: .

CDR3 DNA: TGTGCCAGCAGTTACAAGTCCAGGGAGGATACGCAGTATTTT
CDR3 protein: CASSYKSREDTQYF
V gene: TRBV6-6
D gene: .
J gene: TRBJ2-3
clone size: .

CDR3 DNA: TGTGCCAGCAGTTCCCGACAAATGACAGGGGACAATGAGCAGTTCTTC
CDR3 protein: CASSSRQMTGDNEQFF
V gene: TRBV6-2/TRBV6-3
D gene: TRBD1
J gene: TRBJ2-1
clone size: .

CDR3 DNA: TGCAGTGCGCCGGGACAGGCGGACACTGAAGCTTTCTTT
CDR3 protein: CSAPGQADTEAFF
V gene: TRBV20-1
D gene: TRBD1
J gene: TRBJ1-1
clone size: .

CDR3 DNA: TGCAGTGCTCCGAATGGGAACACCTACGAGCAGTACTTC
CDR3 protein: CSAPNGNTYEQYF
V gene: TRBV20-1
D gene: .
J gene: TRBJ2-7
clone size: .

CDR3 DNA: TGTGCCACCAGCAGCGACAGGGTAGAGACCCAGTACTTC
CDR3 protein: CATSSDRVETQYF
V gene: TRBV15
D gene: TRBD1
J gene: TRBJ2-5
clone size: .

CDR3 DNA: TGTGCCAGCAGCTTAGAACCGGCGAGGAGGAAGCAGTACTTC
CDR3 protein: CASSLEPARRKQYF
V gene: TRBV11-2
D gene: .
J gene: TRBJ2-7
clone size: .

CDR3 DNA: TGTGCCAGCAGTCCCATGGACAGGGGTCTGAGTCAGCCCCAGCATTTT
CDR3 protein: CASSPMDRGLSQPQHF
V gene: TRBV28
D gene: TRBD1
J gene: TRBJ1-5
clone size: .

CDR3 DNA: TGCAGTGCTAGAGATCGCCGGGGGGGGACTACAGATACGCAGTATTTT
CDR3 protein: CSARDRRGGTTDTQYF
V gene: TRBV20-1
D gene: TRBD2
J gene: TRBJ2-3
clone size: .

CDR3 DNA: TGCGCCAGCAGTCCCCGGGGGGTCTACAATGAGCAGTACTTC
CDR3 protein: CASSPRGVYNEQYF
V gene: TRBV4-1
D gene: TRBD2
J gene: TRBJ2-5
clone size: once

CDR3 DNA: TGTGCCAGCAACCCCCGCAGCGGGGATAATTCACCCCTCCACTTT
CDR3 protein: CASNPRSGDNSPLHF
V gene: TRBV6-2/TRBV6-3
D gene: .
J gene: TRBJ1-6
clone size: .

CDR3 DNA: TGTGCCAGCAGCCGGGGGCTTCAAGGGGAAAAACTGTTTTTT
CDR3 protein: CASSRGLQGEKLFF
V gene: TRBV7-2
D gene: .
J gene: TRBJ1-4
clone size: few

CDR3 DNA: TGCAGCGTTGAAGAATTCCCCAGAGACCCTAGTGAGGCCCAGTACTTC
CDR3 protein: CSVEEFPRDPSEAQYF
V gene: TRBV29-1
D gene: .
J gene: TRBJ2-5
clone size: few

CDR3 DNA: TGTGCCAGCAGTGAAGCCTGGCAGGTCTCCTACGAGCAGTACTTC
CDR3 protein: CASSEAWQVSYEQYF
V gene: TRBV6-1
D gene: .
J gene: TRBJ2-7
clone size: .

CDR3 DNA: TGTGCCAGCAGCCAAGAGGGCAGGCCCTGGGAGACCCAGTACTTC
CDR3 protein: CASSQEGRPWETQYF
V gene: TRBV3-1
D gene: .
J gene: TRBJ2-5
clone size: .

CDR3 DNA: TGCAGTGCTAGAGATGTGGGCCAGGGTGGGAAACCCCTCCACTTT
CDR3 protein: CSARDVGQGGKPLHF
V gene: TRBV20-1
D gene: .
J gene: TRBJ1-6
clone size: .

CDR3 DNA: TGCAGTGCAAAAAGTCAAGGCAGGTCTGCAGATACGCAGTATTTT
CDR3 protein: CSAKSQGRSADTQYF
V gene: TRBV20-1
D gene: .
J gene: TRBJ2-3
clone size: few

CDR3 DNA: TGCGCCAGCAGAAAGCGCGATGAGCAGTTCTTC
CDR3 protein: CASRKRDEQFF
V gene: TRBV5-1
D gene: .
J gene: TRBJ2-1
clone size: once

CDR3 DNA: TGTGCCAGCAGATGGGGGGCAGATTCACCCCTCCACTTT
CDR3 protein: CASRWGADSPLHF
V gene: TRBV7-3
D gene: .
J gene: TRBJ1-6
clone size: .

CDR3 DNA: TGTGCCAGCAGCCGAGGGACAGGGGTTTATAATTCACCCCTCCACTTT
CDR3 protein: CASSRGTGVYNSPLHF
V gene: TRBV11-2
D gene: TRBD1
J gene: TRBJ1-6
clone size: few

CDR3 DNA: TGTGCCAGCAGCTTAGAGTTAGCGGGAGGGTACAATGAGCAGTACTTC
CDR3 protein: CASSLELAGGYNEQYF
V gene: TRBV11-2
D gene: TRBD2
J gene: TRBJ2-7
clone size: .

CDR3 DNA: TGTGCCAGCAGGAAGGGGGGTAGCTCCTACGAGCAGTACTTC
CDR3 protein: CASRKGGSSYEQYF
V gene: TRBV2
D gene: .
J gene: TRBJ2-7
clone size: .

CDR3 DNA: TGTGCCAGCAGCCCCCAGACAGGGTTTCCTAACTATGGCTACACCTTC
CDR3 protein: CASSPQTGFPNYGYTF
V gene: TRBV7-3
D gene: TRBD1
J gene: TRBJ1-2
clone size: .

CDR3 DNA: TGTGCCAGCAGTTCACCGACCCGGGACAGGGGGTTTAAAGCTTTCTTT
CDR3 protein: CASSSPTRDRGFKAFF
V gene: TRBV28
D gene: TRBD1
J gene: TRBJ1-1
clone size: .

CDR3 DNA: TGTGCCAGCAGCCTCACCTCCGGGACTAGCAGGCCCTACGAGCAGTACTTC
CDR3 protein: CASSLTSGTSRPYEQYF
V gene: TRBV7-2
D gene: TRBD2
J gene: TRBJ2-7
clone size: .

CDR3 DNA: TGTGCCAGCAGCCTCCGGGACAGCGTCGCCGAGCAGTACTTC
CDR3 protein: CASSLRDSVAEQYF
V gene: TRBV3-1
D gene: TRBD1
J gene: TRBJ2-7
clone size: .

CDR3 DNA: TGCGCCAGCAGCAGCGGGGGGAACACAGATACGCAGTATTTT
CDR3 protein: CASSSGGNTDTQYF
V gene: TRBV5-1
D gene: TRBD2
J gene: TRBJ2-3
clone size: many

CDR3 DNA: TGTGCCACCAGCAGCCCTTTTTTCGGGAGGGATGAGCAGTTCTTC
CDR3 protein: CATSSPFFGRDEQFF
V gene: TRBV15
D gene: TRBD2
J gene: TRBJ2-1
clone size: .

CDR3 DNA: TGCGCCAGCAGCCATCTGGCACTACCTAAAAACATTCAGTACTTC
CDR3 protein: CASSHLALPKNIQYF
V gene: TRBV4-1
D gene: .
J gene: TRBJ2-4
clone size: .

CDR3 DNA: TGTGCCAGCTCATCGGGGGGAGGGATCTACGAGCAGTACTTC
CDR3 protein: CASSSGGGIYEQYF
V gene: TRBV25-1
D gene: TRBD2
J gene: TRBJ2-7
clone size: .

CDR3 DNA: TGCGCCAGCAGCTCGACCTTTACAGGGGGTGAATCCCACGAGCAGTACTTC
CDR3 protein: CASSSTFTGGESHEQYF
V gene: TRBV5-1
D gene: TRBD1
J gene: TRBJ2-7
clone size: .

CDR3 DNA: TGTGCCAGCAGCGCACAGGGGGAAGCTGACTATGGCTACACCTTC
CDR3 protein: CASSAQGEADYGYTF
V gene: TRBV7-9
D gene: TRBD1
J gene: TRBJ1-2
clone size: once

CDR3 DNA: TGTGCCAGCTCACCAACAGGGTTTGATGGCTACACCTTC
CDR3 protein: CASSPTGFDGYTF
V gene: TRBV18
D gene: .
J gene: TRBJ1-2
clone size: .

CDR3 DNA: TGTGCCAGCAGCTGGGGACAGGGGAATGATGGCTACACCTTC
CDR3 protein: CASSWGQGNDGYTF
V gene: TRBV7-9
D gene: TRBD1
J gene: TRBJ1-2
clone size: few

CDR3 DNA: TGCGCCAGCAGTGATAGGGACGGCACAGATACGCAGTATTTT
CDR3 protein: CASSDRDGTDTQYF
V gene: TRBV10-2
D gene: .
J gene: TRBJ2-3
clone size: .

CDR3 DNA: TGTGCCAGCAGCCCGGAGTTACCCCCGACGGCAGCTTTCTTT
CDR3 protein: CASSPELPPTAAFF
V gene: TRBV11-1
D gene: .
J gene: TRBJ1-1
clone size: .

CDR3 DNA: TGTGCCAGCCAAACAAGACCGGGACAGGGAGAGACCCAGTACTTC
CDR3 protein: CASQTRPGQGETQYF
V gene: TRBV6-5
D gene: TRBD1
J gene: TRBJ2-5
clone size: .

CDR3 DNA: TGTGCCAGCAGCCGGGACGCTCCAATGGCGCAGTATTTT
CDR3 protein: CASSRDAPMAQYF
V gene: TRBV2
D gene: .
J gene: TRBJ2-3
clone size: few

CDR3 DNA: TGTGCCAGCTCACCCACAACCGGGACATACCAAGAGACCCAGTACTTC
CDR3 protein: CASSPTTGTYQETQYF
V gene: TRBV18
D gene: .
J gene: TRBJ2-5
clone size: .

CDR3 DNA: TGTGCCACCAGTGACCCCAGCGTGCCCGGGGAGCTGTTTTTT
CDR3 protein: CATSDPSVPGELFF
V gene: TRBV24-1
D gene: .
J gene: TRBJ2-2
clone size: once

CDR3 DNA: TGTGCCAGCAGTGACCCCGGACAGGGAAAATCAGGGGCTGAAGCTTTCTTT
CDR3 protein: CASSDPGQGKSGAEAFF
V gene: TRBV2
D gene: TRBD1
J gene: TRBJ1-1
clone size: .

CDR3 DNA: TGCGCCAGCAGCCAAGATGGGGGGGGGAGGAATGGCTACACCTTC
CDR3 protein: CASSQDGGGRNGYTF
V gene: TRBV4-1
D gene: .
J gene: TRBJ1-2
clone size: few